This entry describes one TCR beta chain. Method: immunoSEQ multiplex PCR; TCRdb's copy keeps in-frame clones and lacks some. The sample lists about 100,000 clones, approximately 82% occurring once. The sample originates from a study of radiation and T cells in renal cell carcinoma. Germline lookup yields CDR1 SGHAT and CDR2 FQNNGV. CDR3 length equals 15 residues. Trimming removed 2 bases from V and 5 bases from J, with 15 bases in between. Time point indicated: blood 4 weeks post-SBRT, at nephrectomy. The treatment was: 15 Gy SBRT to primary tumor, nephrectomy 4 weeks later. This TCR came from a man between 60 and 75 years old with renal cell carcinoma. Sequenced here: blood, sampled from a patient whose treatment included radiotherapy and nephrectomy. This chain links TRBV11-2 with TRBJ2-5; D tentatively fits TRBD1 or TRBD2 (5 bases each). CDR3 sequence: CASSLWTLGGETQYF. The CDR3 DNA follows: TGTGCCAGCAGCTTATGGACACTAGGTGGGGAGACCCAGTACTTC.